Below, 10 T cell receptor beta chains from the same sample are listed, as sequenced in a study of blood T cell repertoires in COVID-19. Generated by immunoSEQ multiplex PCR, the TCRdb table keeps only in-frame clones and is missing some. The top ten clones hold around a sixth of a sample with fewer than 30,000 clones, over 75% of them seen once. Sequencing was done on a sample of peripheral blood. These TCRs come from a man between 65 and 79 years old with active COVID-19.

J is TRBJ1-5 and V is TRBV28, with 9 positions matching TRBD1. CDR3 length: 15 residues. The germline gives CDR1 MDHEN, CDR2 SYDVKM. V dropped 5 bases and J dropped 7; count of bases not matched to a gene: 9. The CDR3 is CASSSGGQGRQPQHF. In nucleotides, the CDR3 is TGTGCCAGCAGTAGCGGGGGACAGGGACGGCAGCCCCAGCATTTT.

J is TRBJ2-1 and V is TRBV7-8, with 12 bases matching TRBD2. The V gene's germline CDR1 is SGHVS and CDR2 FQNEAQ. V lost 5 bases, J lost 2 bases, and 4 bases stayed unmatched. The CDR3 runs 16 residues. CDR3 loop: CASSNPSGGAYNEQFF. CDR3 bases: TGTGCCAGCAGCAATCCTAGCGGGGGGGCCTACAATGAGCAGTTCTTC.

This clone turned up a few times. The chain joins TRBV10-3 to TRBJ1-1; a possible D gene is TRBD1 (6 bases). This CDR3 has 16 amino acids. V lost 2 bases and J 1 base, leaving 14 bases between the germline ends. CDR1 is ENHRY, CDR2 SYGVKD, per germline. The CDR3 nucleotides read TGTGCCATCAGTGAGGAGCAGAGGGGGAGGAACACTGAAGCTTTCTTT. Residues: CAISEEQRGRNTEAFF.

The chain links TRBV10-3 to TRBJ1-6; no clear D. Germline-derived CDR1 and CDR2 are ENHRY and SYGVKD. The CDR3 totals 13 residues. The V end was cut by 4 bases, the J end by 8 bases, with 9 bases between. The CDR3 coding sequence is TGTGCCATCAGTGGTTCGGAGGATTCACCCCTCCACTTT. It codes for CAISGSEDSPLHF.

The V call is TRBV4-1, the J call TRBJ1-2, with a weak D call TRBD1 (5 bases). CDR3 length equals 17 residues. Trimming cost V 4 bases and J 4 bases, with 22 bases left between them. Germline V lookup: CDR1 MGHRA, CDR2 YSYEKL. The CDR3 here is CASSPSTGTLGPYGYTF. CDR3 DNA: TGCGCCAGCAGCCCTAGTACTGGGACTCTAGGGCCCTATGGCTACACCTTC.

This clone was detected only once. The rearrangement joins TRBV6-5 to TRBJ2-7; the match to TRBD2 covers 8 bases. The CDR3 loop spans 15 amino acids. In germline, CDR1 is MNHEY, CDR2 SVGAGI. The V gene end was trimmed by 0 bases and the J gene end by 3 bases; junction bases not matched to a gene: 4. CDR3 sequence: CASSYSGTSLYEQYF. CDR3 bases: TGTGCCAGCAGTTACTCCGGGACTAGTCTCTACGAGCAGTACTTC.

The genes are TRBV27 and TRBJ1-4; 11 bases align to TRBD1. The CDR3 runs 17 residues. CDR1 and CDR2 (germline): MNHEY, SMNVEV (reference sequence). The J segment lost 3 bases and the V segment lost 10 bases, leaving 13 bases of the junction unmatched. CDR3 bases: TGTGCCACCAAATCGGACAGGGGGCCGTGGGCTAATGAAAAACTGTTTTTT. This translates into CATKSDRGPWANEKLFF.

Only one count was recorded for this clone. The chain employs TRBV7-6 and TRBJ2-1; 7 bases align to TRBD2. Germline lookup yields CDR1 SGHVS and CDR2 FNYEAQ. After removal of 5 bases from V and 7 bases from J, the junction contained 2 bases not matched to a gene. CDR3 length: 12 residues. The CDR3 coding sequence is TGTGCCAGCAGCAAGCGGGGTAATGAGCAGTTCTTC. Translating gives CASSKRGNEQFF.

The chain employs TRBV10-3 and TRBJ2-6, with TRBD1 matching over 12 bases. Germline CDR1 is ENHRY and CDR2 is SYGVKD. CDR3 length equals 18 residues. The J segment lost 1 base and the V segment lost 4 bases, leaving 5 bases of the junction unmatched. CDR3 coding DNA: TGTGCCATCAGTGTAGGGACAGGGGGCGCTTCTGGGGCCAACGTCCTGACTTTC. It is translated as CAISVGTGGASGANVLTF.

This chain connects TRBV6-5 to TRBJ2-2; D is unresolved. Germline V lookup: CDR1 MNHEY, CDR2 SVGAGI. This CDR3 region has 14 residues. V was cut by 2 bases and J by 4 bases, with 8 bases left in between. CDR3 nucleotides: TGTGCCAGCAGTTACGGCGGTCTCACCGGGGAGCTGTTTTTT. As protein: CASSYGGLTGELFF.